This TCR beta chain was retrieved from a study of Ad26.COV2.S vaccination and SARS-CoV-2 variants. Looking at the study overall: Once, or twice with 56 days between doses, Ad26.COV2.S was given intramuscularly.

The treatment is: roughly 19 received Ad26.COV2.S at low or high dose, single or two shots; roughly 5 received placebo; per-sample allocation not given. All samples were drawn on day 63, counting from the first vaccine or placebo injection. A Boston adult aged 18-55 years was the donor. Study results and limitations: Greater spike-specific TCR breadth was seen in vaccine recipients than in placebo recipients. Total T cell responses were possibly underestimated by TCR breadth and depth analyses.

Concerning this clone itself: Its specificity is unknown.

In germline, CDR1 is SGHRS, CDR2 YFSETQ. This CDR3 region has 15 residues. The V and J ends lost 4 bases and 6 bases respectively, with 17 bases between them. Only in-frame clones appear in the TCRdb table, and some are missing; sequencing was by immunoSEQ multiplex PCR. The table lists hundreds of thousands of clones, roughly 87% of them singletons. The genes are TRBV5-1 and TRBJ1-5, with D tentatively TRBD1 (6 bases). The receptor's source is a person aged 18-65 years who received the Ad26.COV2.S COVID-19 vaccine or a placebo. The specimen comprised peripheral blood, sampled in a trial of Ad26.COV2.S vaccine versus placebo. The CDR3 sequence is CASSPGGGGRQPQHF. The CDR3, as DNA: TGCGCCAGCAGCCCCGGTGGAGGGGGACGTCAGCCCCAGCATTTT.